This T cell receptor (beta chain) was recorded in a study of vaccination effects on CD4 cells after COVID-19. ViraFEST assay sequencing came after antigen-specific CD4+ T cells were expanded with viral peptide pools. Following an approximately eleven-day culture, CD4+ T cells were purified. Vaccine recipients had no previous SARS-CoV-2 infection; their nucleocapsid antibodies were negative. To note about this clone: Its specificity is unknown. The limits of the CDR3 on the DNA are not certain, so only TCRdb's listed CDR3 is given.

Clones were sequenced by immunoSEQ multiplex PCR, and TCRdb holds only the in-frame ones, with some missing. This table holds tens of thousands of clones, more than 60% found once. The starting material was CD4+ T cells from PBMCs cultured with SARS-CoV-2 spike peptides, obtained before COVID-19 vaccination. This sequence originates from a human donor who received a COVID-19 vaccine.

The CDR3 sequence is CASSVGPGETQYF. This chain uses TRBV9 with TRBJ2-5; the table gives TRBD2 as D, unverified against the DNA. The CDR3 adds up to 13 amino acids, both ends counted. Germline values: CDR1 SGDLS, CDR2 YYNGEE.